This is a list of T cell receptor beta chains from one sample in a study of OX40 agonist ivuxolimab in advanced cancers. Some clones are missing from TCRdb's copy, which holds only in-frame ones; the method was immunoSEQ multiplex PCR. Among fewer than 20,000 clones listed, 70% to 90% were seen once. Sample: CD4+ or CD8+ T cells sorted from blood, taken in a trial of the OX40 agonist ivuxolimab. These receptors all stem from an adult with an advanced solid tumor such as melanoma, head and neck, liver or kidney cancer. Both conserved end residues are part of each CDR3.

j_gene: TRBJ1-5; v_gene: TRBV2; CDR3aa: CASSVGQGGNQPQHF
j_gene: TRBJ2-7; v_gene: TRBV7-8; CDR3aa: CASSSPSSGRHEQYF
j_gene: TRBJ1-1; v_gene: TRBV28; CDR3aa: CASNQGGTEAFF
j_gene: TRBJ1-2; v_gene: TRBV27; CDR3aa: CASGWAGSNYGYTF
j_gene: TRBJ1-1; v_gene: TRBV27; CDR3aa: CASSFGVGDTEAFF
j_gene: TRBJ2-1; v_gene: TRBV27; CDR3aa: CASSLSWGSYNEQFF
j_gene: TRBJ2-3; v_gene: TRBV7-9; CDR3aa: CASSLGLESLYTQYF
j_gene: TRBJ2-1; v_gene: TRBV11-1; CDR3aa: CASSLSGGAHEQFF
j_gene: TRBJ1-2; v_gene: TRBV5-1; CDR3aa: CASNPGQANYGYTF
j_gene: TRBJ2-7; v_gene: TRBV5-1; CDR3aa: CASSLSREVSYEQYF
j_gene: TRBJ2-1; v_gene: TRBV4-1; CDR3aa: CASSQGTSGIYLWNEQFF
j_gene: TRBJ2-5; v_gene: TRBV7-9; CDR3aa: CASSLGLADYQETQYF
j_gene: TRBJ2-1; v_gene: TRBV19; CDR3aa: CASSVERGGNEQFF
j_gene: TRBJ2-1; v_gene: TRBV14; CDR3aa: CASSQETGFYNEQFF
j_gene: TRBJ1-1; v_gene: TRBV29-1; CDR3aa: CSVEPGTNTEAFF
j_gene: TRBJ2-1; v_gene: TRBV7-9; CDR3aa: CASSTSGTSRNEQFF
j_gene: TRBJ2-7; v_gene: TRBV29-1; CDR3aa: CSVETGGSYEQYF
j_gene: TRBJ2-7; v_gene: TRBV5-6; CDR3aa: CASSRGDSPYEQYF
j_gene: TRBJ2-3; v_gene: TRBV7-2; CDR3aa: CASSSSGGALDTQYF
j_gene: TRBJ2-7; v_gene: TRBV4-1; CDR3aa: CASSQGPSSYEQYF
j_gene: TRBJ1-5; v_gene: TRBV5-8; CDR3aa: CASSSGTEGNQPQHF
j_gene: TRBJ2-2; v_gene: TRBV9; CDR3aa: CASSVGDAGELFF
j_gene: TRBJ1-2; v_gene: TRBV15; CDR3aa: CATSRVGQGRNYGYTF
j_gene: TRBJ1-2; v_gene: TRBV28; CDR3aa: CASSFAGEGYGYTF
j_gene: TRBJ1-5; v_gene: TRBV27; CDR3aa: CASSLYRYSNQPQHF
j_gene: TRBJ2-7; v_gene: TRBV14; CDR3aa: CASSPLLAGNYEQYF
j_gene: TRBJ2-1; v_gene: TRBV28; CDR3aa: CASSPGQLSSYNEQFF
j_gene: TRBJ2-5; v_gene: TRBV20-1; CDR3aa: CSADPETQYF
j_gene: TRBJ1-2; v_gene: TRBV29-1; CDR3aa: CSADPDYGYTF
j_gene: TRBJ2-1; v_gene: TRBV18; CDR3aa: CASSPPGTGELLNEQFF
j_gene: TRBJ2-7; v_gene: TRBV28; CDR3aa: CASSFASATYEQYF
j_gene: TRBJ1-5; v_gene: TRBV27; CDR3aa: CASRSNDRSWGPQHF
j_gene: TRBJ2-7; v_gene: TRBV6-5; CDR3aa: CASSQRLGGGEQYF
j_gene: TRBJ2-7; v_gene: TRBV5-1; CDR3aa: CASSSGTGSYEQYF
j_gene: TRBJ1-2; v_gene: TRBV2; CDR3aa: CASSIGHGYTF
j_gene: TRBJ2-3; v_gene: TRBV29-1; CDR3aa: CSVVGGTDTQYF
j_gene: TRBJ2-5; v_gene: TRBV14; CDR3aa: CASSPRTSGFEETQYF
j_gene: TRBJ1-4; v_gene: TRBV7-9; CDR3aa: CASSPKGQSNEKLFF
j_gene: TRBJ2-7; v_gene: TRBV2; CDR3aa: CASSYGGGGYEQYF
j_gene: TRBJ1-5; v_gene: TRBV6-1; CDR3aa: CASRRRDTRNQPQHF
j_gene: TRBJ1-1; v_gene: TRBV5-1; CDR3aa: CASRFGTEAFF
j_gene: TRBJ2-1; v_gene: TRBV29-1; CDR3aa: CSVDPEYGNYEQFF
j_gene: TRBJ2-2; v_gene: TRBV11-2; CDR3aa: CASSSGTANTGELFF
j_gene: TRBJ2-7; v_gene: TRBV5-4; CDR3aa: CAYNRESYEQYF
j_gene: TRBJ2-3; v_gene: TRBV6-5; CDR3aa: CASTFGRGPTDTQYF
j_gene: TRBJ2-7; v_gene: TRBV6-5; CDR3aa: CASCFSGPTYEQYF
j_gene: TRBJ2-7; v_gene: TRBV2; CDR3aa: CASSEALSTLGRTYEQYF
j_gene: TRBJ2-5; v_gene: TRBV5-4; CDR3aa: CASSSAGGRETQYF
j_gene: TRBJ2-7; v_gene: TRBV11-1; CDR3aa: CASSLAGLGQSPQYF
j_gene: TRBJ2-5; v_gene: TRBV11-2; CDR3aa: CASSLGKGGRETQYF
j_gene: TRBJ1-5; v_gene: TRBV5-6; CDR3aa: CASSLWHLNQPQHF
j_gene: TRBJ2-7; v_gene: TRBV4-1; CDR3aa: CASSQTGTNSTPSYEQYF
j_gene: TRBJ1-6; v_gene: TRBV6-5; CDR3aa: CASSSTVGRGSSPLHF
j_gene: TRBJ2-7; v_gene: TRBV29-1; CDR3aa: CSVEDLRTYEQYF
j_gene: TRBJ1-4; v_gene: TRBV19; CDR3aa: CASSTQMEYGEKLFF
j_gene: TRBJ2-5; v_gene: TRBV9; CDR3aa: CASSLGAGVETQYF
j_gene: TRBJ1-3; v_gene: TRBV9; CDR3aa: CASSVEGATGNTIYF
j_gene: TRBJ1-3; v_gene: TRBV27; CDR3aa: CASSPSRGRFSGNTIYF